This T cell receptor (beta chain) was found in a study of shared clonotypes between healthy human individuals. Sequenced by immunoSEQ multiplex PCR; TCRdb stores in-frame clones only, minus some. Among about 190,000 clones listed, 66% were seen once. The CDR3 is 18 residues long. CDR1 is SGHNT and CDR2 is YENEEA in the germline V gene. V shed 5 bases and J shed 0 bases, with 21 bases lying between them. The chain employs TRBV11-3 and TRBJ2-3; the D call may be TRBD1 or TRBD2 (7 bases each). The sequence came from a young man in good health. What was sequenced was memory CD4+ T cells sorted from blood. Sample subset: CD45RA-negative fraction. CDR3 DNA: TGTGCCAGCAGCCCCTCCTGGGACAGCGGGGTTAGCACAGATACGCAGTATTTT. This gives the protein CASSPSWDSGVSTDTQYF.